This is a list of T cell receptor beta chains from one sample in a study of blood T cell repertoires in COVID-19. Only in-frame clones appear in the TCRdb table, and some are missing; sequencing was by immunoSEQ multiplex PCR. Among about 150,000 clones listed, more than 75% were seen once. The sequencing sample was made of PBMCs or T cells enriched from blood (not recorded which). The receptors were sampled from a woman under 40 with acute COVID-19. Each CDR3 is given without its conserved first and last residue. Fields, in order: D gene, V gene, J gene, CDR3 protein. The D gene is left open where the match is weak.

D gene: -
V gene: TRBV29-1
J gene: TRBJ2-2
CDR3 protein: SVEDRV

D gene: -
V gene: TRBV2
J gene: TRBJ2-3
CDR3 protein: ASSEVSGGYTDTQY

D gene: TRBD2
V gene: TRBV28
J gene: TRBJ2-1
CDR3 protein: ASSQAGIGMVGGTEQF

D gene: -
V gene: TRBV6-6
J gene: TRBJ1-1
CDR3 protein: ASSPTAFEAF

D gene: -
V gene: TRBV5-1
J gene: TRBJ2-7
CDR3 protein: ASSLEGAAFYEQY

D gene: -
V gene: TRBV19
J gene: TRBJ1-1
CDR3 protein: ASRFAGALSNTEAF

D gene: TRBD2
V gene: TRBV6-2/TRBV6-3
J gene: TRBJ2-7
CDR3 protein: ASSLAGVREGYEQY

D gene: -
V gene: TRBV28
J gene: TRBJ2-3
CDR3 protein: ASSRGRGTDTQY

D gene: TRBD1
V gene: TRBV5-4
J gene: TRBJ1-1
CDR3 protein: ASSLADRGRTEAF

D gene: TRBD1
V gene: TRBV7-9
J gene: TRBJ2-2
CDR3 protein: ASSLGQGDATGELF

D gene: -
V gene: TRBV4-3
J gene: TRBJ1-2
CDR3 protein: ASSPGGSYGYT

D gene: -
V gene: TRBV6-2/TRBV6-3
J gene: TRBJ1-2
CDR3 protein: ASSYPLGGEVIGYT

D gene: -
V gene: TRBV5-1
J gene: TRBJ2-2
CDR3 protein: ASSWATPDTGELF

D gene: TRBD1
V gene: TRBV4-3
J gene: TRBJ1-2
CDR3 protein: ASSQATGQGASGYT

D gene: TRBD1
V gene: TRBV11-3
J gene: TRBJ2-1
CDR3 protein: ASSFGTGAYNEQF

D gene: TRBD2
V gene: TRBV28
J gene: TRBJ2-1
CDR3 protein: ASSLPGLGKGQF

D gene: -
V gene: TRBV19
J gene: TRBJ2-1
CDR3 protein: ASSPPREFGEQF

D gene: -
V gene: TRBV7-9
J gene: TRBJ2-3
CDR3 protein: ASSEQSSSADTQY

D gene: TRBD1
V gene: TRBV24-1
J gene: TRBJ2-7
CDR3 protein: ATSDSGQGTYEQY

D gene: TRBD1
V gene: TRBV19
J gene: TRBJ2-3
CDR3 protein: ASSTGQGGDTQY

D gene: -
V gene: TRBV18
J gene: TRBJ2-7
CDR3 protein: ASSPQGQNEQY

D gene: -
V gene: TRBV9
J gene: TRBJ1-3
CDR3 protein: ASSPQPKEAHTIY

D gene: -
V gene: TRBV4-3
J gene: TRBJ1-5
CDR3 protein: ASSQGGPGQPQH